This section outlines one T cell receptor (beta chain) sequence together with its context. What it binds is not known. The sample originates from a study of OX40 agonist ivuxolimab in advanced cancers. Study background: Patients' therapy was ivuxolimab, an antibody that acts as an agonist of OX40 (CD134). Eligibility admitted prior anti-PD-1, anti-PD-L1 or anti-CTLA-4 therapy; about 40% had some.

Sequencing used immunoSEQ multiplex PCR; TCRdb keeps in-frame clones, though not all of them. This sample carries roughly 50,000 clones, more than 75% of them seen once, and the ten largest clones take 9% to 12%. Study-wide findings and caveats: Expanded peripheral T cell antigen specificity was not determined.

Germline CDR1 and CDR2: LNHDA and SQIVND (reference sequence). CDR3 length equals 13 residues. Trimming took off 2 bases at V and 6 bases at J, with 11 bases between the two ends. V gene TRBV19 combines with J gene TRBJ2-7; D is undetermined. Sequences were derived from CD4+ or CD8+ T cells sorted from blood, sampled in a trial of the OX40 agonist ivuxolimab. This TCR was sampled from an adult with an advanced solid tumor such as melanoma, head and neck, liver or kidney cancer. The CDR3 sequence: CASSIMEGSEQYF. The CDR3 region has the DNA TGTGCCAGTAGTATAATGGAAGGTTCCGAGCAGTACTTC.